A single sample is the source of the 30 T cell receptor beta chains below, sequenced in a study of blood T cell repertoires in COVID-19. Generated by immunoSEQ multiplex PCR, the TCRdb table keeps only in-frame clones and is missing some. The sample consists of about 180,000 clones, roughly 86% of them appearing once. The sample was peripheral blood. These receptors were obtained from a man aged 55 to 70 with COVID-19, enrolled during active disease.

DNA of the CDR3: TGTGCCAGCAGCTTGGTAGTGTCTCCTAACTATGGCTACACCTTC. Protein sequence: CASSLVVSPNYGYTF. The gene calls are TRBV5-4 and TRBJ1-2; D uncertain. In germline, CDR1 is SGHNT, CDR2 YYREEE (reference sequence). V lost 0 bases to trimming and J lost 0 bases, with 9 bases between them. The CDR3 spans 15 residues.

The CDR3 is CASNYRDSRNQPQHF. CDR3 bases: TGTGCCAGTAATTACCGGGACAGCCGTAATCAGCCCCAGCATTTT. This chain links TRBV19 with TRBJ1-5; 7 bases map to TRBD1. Germline-derived CDR1 and CDR2 are LNHDA and SQIVND (reference sequence). V lost 7 bases and J lost 4; bases outside the gene matches: 10. CDR3 length equals 15 residues.

The chain carries TRBV27 and TRBJ1-6, with D possibly being TRBD1 (6 bases). V shed 5 bases and J shed 7 bases, with 18 bases lying between them. The CDR3 loop spans 16 amino acids. Germline V gene sequence: CDR1 MNHEY, CDR2 SMNVEV (reference sequence). The CDR3, as DNA: TGTGCCAGCAGTAATCCTCGGGGGGCGGGAAATTCACCCCTCCACTTT. It translates to CASSNPRGAGNSPLHF.

The genes are TRBV18 and TRBJ2-7; 7 bases fit TRBD1. Germline assignment: CDR1 KGHSH and CDR2 LQKENI. The CDR3 sequence is 15 residues long. V shed 3 bases and J 2 bases; nucleotides not matched to a gene: 7. CDR3 nucleotides: TGTGCCAGCTCACCGAACAGGGGCGTTACCTACGAGCAGTACTTC. Translation gives CASSPNRGVTYEQYF.

The V gene is TRBV10-3, the J gene TRBJ2-5, with 7 nucleotides matching TRBD2. CDR3 size: 11 residues. Unmatched junction bases numbered 5, after V lost 8 bases and J lost 8 bases. Germline V CDR1 and CDR2: ENHRY, SYGVKD. Written as DNA, the CDR3 is TGTGCCATCGGGGAGGGCTATACCCAGTACTTC. Encoded protein: CAIGEGYTQYF.

CDR3 in amino acids: CASSSPDKYSPLHF. The CDR3 DNA is TGCGCCAGCAGTTCCCCGGACAAGTATTCACCCCTCCACTTT. V and J are TRBV5-1 and TRBJ1-6; the D gene is possibly TRBD1 (5 bases). Germline V gene sequence: CDR1 SGHRS, CDR2 YFSETQ. The CDR3 consists of 14 residues. Trimming stripped 5 bases from V and 8 bases from J, with 14 bases between.

The CDR3 is CASSSGQYTGELFF. The CDR3 DNA follows: TGTGCCAGCAGTTCGGGTCAGTACACCGGGGAGCTGTTTTTT. V and J are TRBV2 and TRBJ2-2; D is undetermined. The CDR3 runs 14 residues. V was cut by 5 bases and J by 3 bases, with 10 bases left in between. Germline V lookup: CDR1 SNHLY, CDR2 FYNNEI. The entire variable domain, with the rest obtained from reference TRBV2 and TRBJ2-2, is as follows: EPEVTQTPSHQVTQMGQEVILRCVPISNHLYFYWYRQILGQKVEFLVSFYNNEISEKSEIFDDQFSVERPDGSNFTLKIRSTKLEDSAMYFCASSSGQYTGELFFGEGSRLTVL.

V is TRBV6-2 or TRBV6-3 and J is TRBJ2-5, with D tentatively TRBD1 (7 bases). Germline V gene data show CDR1 as MNHEY and CDR2 as SVGEGT. V shed 5 bases and J shed 5 bases, with 18 bases lying between them. The CDR3 length is 15 residues. CDR3 in amino acids: CASSPAGGFLETQYF. CDR3 nucleotides: TGTGCCAGCAGTCCCGCAGGGGGGTTTCTCGAGACCCAGTACTTC.

This clone appeared a single time. The CDR3 loop reads CASKGTGSTETQYF. The DNA for the CDR3 is TGTGCCAGTAAGGGGACAGGGTCAACAGAGACCCAGTACTTC. The chain joins TRBV19 to TRBJ2-5; 9 nucleotides agree with TRBD1. The CDR3 covers 14 residues. Germline CDR1 LNHDA, CDR2 SQIVND (reference sequence). After removal of 7 bases from V and 4 bases from J, the junction contained 7 bases not matched to a gene. Together with reference TRBV19 and TRBJ2-5, the CDR3 gives the full variable domain: DGGITQSPKYLFRKEGQNVTLSCEQNLNHDAMYWYRQDPGQGLRLIYYSQIVNDFQKGDIAEGYSVSREKKESFPLTVTSAQKNPTAFYLCASKGTGSTETQYFGPGTRLLVL.

This chain uses TRBV18 with TRBJ1-1; 7 bases fit TRBD1. With 3 bases clipped from V and 6 bases from J, the junction kept 13 bases outside the gene matches. There are 16 residues in the CDR3. Germline V gene data show CDR1 as KGHSH and CDR2 as LQKENI. The CDR3 is CASSPTLGQVGPEAFF. As DNA, the CDR3 is TGTGCCAGCTCACCCACCCTCGGACAGGTGGGCCCTGAAGCTTTCTTT.

The V call is TRBV18, the J call TRBJ2-2; perhaps TRBD1 as D (5 bases). Germline lookup yields CDR1 KGHSH and CDR2 LQKENI. V lost 4 bases to trimming and J lost 6 bases, with 15 bases between them. CDR3 length equals 15 residues. The CDR3 DNA reads as TGTGCCAGCTCACGCGAACAGGAATCAGCCGGGGAGCTGTTTTTT. This codes for CASSREQESAGELFF.

The J gene is TRBJ1-2, the V gene TRBV25-1, with D perhaps matching TRBD1 (5 bases). Trimming removed 5 bases at V and 4 bases at J, with 11 bases between. Per germline, CDR1 MGHDK and CDR2 SYGVNS. The CDR3 consists of 13 residues. In DNA, the CDR3 is TGTGCCAGCAGTCAGACGGGGGGCTATGGCTACACCTTC. Translating it yields CASSQTGGYGYTF.

J is TRBJ1-4 and V is TRBV27; tentatively, D is TRBD1 (5 bases). Germline V gene lookup returns CDR1 MNHEY and CDR2 SMNVEV (reference sequence). V was cut by 6 bases and J by 7 bases, with 15 bases left in between. This CDR3 has 14 amino acids. Written as DNA, the CDR3 is TGTGCCAGCAGATCTCGGGGGGTTTCTGAAAAACTGTTTTTT. Amino acid sequence: CASRSRGVSEKLFF.

The V gene is TRBV5-1, the J gene TRBJ2-7; 13 bases match TRBD2. V shed 7 bases and J 3 bases; nucleotides not matched to a gene: 4. The CDR3 spans 14 residues. The germline V gene encodes CDR1 SGHRS and CDR2 YFSETQ. CDR3 in amino acids: CASGRTSGSYEQYF. CDR3 sequence (DNA): TGCGCCAGCGGTAGGACTAGCGGGAGCTACGAGCAGTACTTC.

This clone has just a few counts. V and J are TRBV9 and TRBJ2-3; 12 nucleotides match TRBD2. V dropped 0 bases and J dropped 4; count of bases not matched to a gene: 9. This CDR3 has 18 residues. Looked up from germline, CDR1 is SGDLS and CDR2 is YYNGEE. The CDR3 loop is CASSVATSSGGASDTQYF. The CDR3 nucleotides read TGTGCCAGCAGCGTAGCGACCTCTAGCGGGGGGGCCTCAGATACGCAGTATTTT.

This sequence joins TRBV7-2 and TRBJ1-2; a possible D gene is TRBD1 (5 bases). The V gene lost 5 bases and the J gene lost 2 bases, with 15 bases spanning the gap. CDR1 is SGHTA, CDR2 FQGNSA, per germline. The CDR3 totals 15 residues. The CDR3 reads CASSPSRDSNYGYTF. CDR3 coding DNA: TGTGCCAGCAGCCCGTCTCGAGACAGCAACTATGGCTACACCTTC.

This chain links TRBV15 with TRBJ2-7; TRBD2 might be the D (5 bases). CDR3 length: 13 residues. Germline CDR1 is LNHNV and CDR2 is YYDKDF (reference sequence). Trimming cost V 5 bases and J 4 bases, with 12 bases left between them. The DNA for the CDR3 is TGTGCCACCAGCGGAGGACTTGGGTACGAGCAGTACTTC. Translated: CATSGGLGYEQYF.

V gene TRBV5-5 combines with J gene TRBJ2-1, with 9 bases that match TRBD2. CDR1 is SGHKS and CDR2 is YYEKEE in the germline V gene (reference sequence). CDR3 length equals 14 residues. Trimming at V came to 2 bases and at J to 6 bases, leaving 3 bases not matched to a gene. In DNA form, the CDR3 reads TGTGCCAGCAGCTTTCTTAGCGGGAGCAATGAGCAGTTCTTC. This encodes CASSFLSGSNEQFF.

Worth noting for this clone: Other DNA sequences in this specimen translate into the identical CDR3. The rearrangement links TRBV6-5 to TRBJ1-2; D is perhaps TRBD1 (6 bases). Germline assignment: CDR1 MNHEY and CDR2 SVGAGI. The CDR3 covers 14 residues. V was clipped by 2 bases and J by 7 bases, with 14 bases between them. In DNA, the CDR3 is TGTGCCAGCAGTTACACAGGGCAGGGGTCTGGCTACACCTTC. It codes for CASSYTGQGSGYTF.

The chain is built from TRBV10-3 and TRBJ1-2; D is unresolved. The CDR3 extends over 13 amino acids. Germline loops: CDR1 ENHRY, CDR2 SYGVKD. Deletions cut 3 bases from V and 2 bases from J, with 7 bases between. CDR3 coding DNA: TGTGCCATCAGTGACTCAGAAAACTATGGCTACACCTTC. Translated: CAISDSENYGYTF.

CDR3 DNA: TGTGCCAGCAGAAGGACAGAGTATTCTAATCAGCCCCAGCATTTT. Translation gives CASRRTEYSNQPQHF. V and J are TRBV6-5 and TRBJ1-5; D is possibly TRBD1 (6 bases). The CDR3 consists of 15 residues. The V end was cut by 6 bases, the J end by 4 bases, with 16 bases between. In germline, CDR1 is MNHEY, CDR2 SVGAGI.

V gene TRBV19 combines with J gene TRBJ2-1; D is perhaps TRBD1 (5 bases). Trimming shortened V by 3 bases and J by 9 bases, and 12 bases separated the two germline ends. Germline lookup yields CDR1 LNHDA and CDR2 SQIVND (reference sequence). The length of the CDR3 is 13 residues. The CDR3 DNA follows: TGTGCCAGTAGTATCGCAGGGTTTGGTGAGCAGTTCTTC. The encoded protein is CASSIAGFGEQFF. Looking up the rest from reference TRBV19 and TRBJ2-1 gives the full variable domain: DGGITQSPKYLFRKEGQNVTLSCEQNLNHDAMYWYRQDPGQGLRLIYYSQIVNDFQKGDIAEGYSVSREKKESFPLTVTSAQKNPTAFYLCASSIAGFGEQFFGPGTRLTVL.

This CDR3 reads CASSPRRTGGNEKLFF. The CDR3 coding sequence is TGTGCCAGCAGCCCAAGGCGGACAGGGGGCAATGAAAAACTGTTTTTT. The rearrangement uses TRBV7-9 and TRBJ1-4; 11 nucleotides agree with TRBD1. CDR3 size: 16 residues. Germline CDR1 and CDR2: SEHNR and FQNEAQ (reference sequence). V gave up 5 bases and J gave up 5 bases; unmatched junction bases: 7.

CDR3 nucleotide sequence: TGTGCCAGTAGTATAGATTATGGGCCCCGGGACACGTCGGGAGCTTTCTTT. Protein product: CASSIDYGPRDTSGAFF. V gene TRBV19 combines with J gene TRBJ1-1; D may be TRBD1 (6 bases). Deletions cut 0 bases from V and 10 bases from J, with 24 bases between. The CDR3 spans 17 residues. Germline loops: CDR1 LNHDA, CDR2 SQIVND (reference sequence).

The chain joins TRBV12-3 or TRBV12-4 to TRBJ2-5; TRBD1 aligns across 8 bases. With V trimmed by 5 bases and J by 4 bases, 3 bases remained unmatched. The CDR3 contains 13 residues. For the CDR3, the DNA is TGTGCCAGCAGTCCGGACAGGGCAGAGACCCAGTACTTC. Protein: CASSPDRAETQYF.

The chain uses TRBV3-1 (or the pseudogene TRBV3-2) and TRBJ2-2; TRBD1 matches 9 bases. From germline, CDR1 is LGHDT and CDR2 YNNKEL (reference sequence). The CDR3 totals 16 residues. Unmatched junction bases numbered 5, after V lost 1 base and J lost 5 bases. The CDR3 bases are TGTGCCAGCAGCCAAGGGGGGACAGGGATGACCGGGGAGCTGTTTTTT. Protein product: CASSQGGTGMTGELFF.

The chain combines TRBV7-6 with TRBJ2-1, with D perhaps matching TRBD2 (5 bases). V was shortened by 5 bases and J by 5 bases, with 10 bases between the two germline ends. The germline CDR1 and CDR2 sequences are SGHVS and FNYEAQ. The CDR3 runs 13 residues. The CDR3 sequence: CASSPGLDNEQFF. CDR3 in DNA: TGTGCCAGCAGCCCAGGACTTGACAATGAGCAGTTCTTC.

The table lists this clone with a count of one. The chain's CDR3 is CASSSSGLAGPTGELFF. For the CDR3, the DNA is TGTGCCAGCAGCTCCTCGGGGCTAGCGGGCCCCACCGGGGAGCTGTTTTTT. The genes are TRBV11-3 and TRBJ2-2; 8 bases align to TRBD2. Germline assignment: CDR1 SGHNT and CDR2 YENEEA. V shed 4 bases, J shed 4 bases, and the junction held 11 bases outside the gene matches. This CDR3 has 17 residues.

This chain links TRBV28 with TRBJ1-2; 9 bases match TRBD1. CDR1 is MDHEN, CDR2 SYDVKM, per germline. J lost 6 bases, V lost 7 bases, and 6 bases had no gene match. The CDR3 totals 13 residues. The CDR3, as DNA: TGTGCCAGCAACGGGGACAGGGTAAATGGCTACACCTTC. Residues: CASNGDRVNGYTF.

The chain recombines TRBV9 with TRBJ1-2; 7 bases are a match to TRBD1. The germline gives CDR1 SGDLS, CDR2 YYNGEE. The CDR3 length is 13 residues. Trimming cost V 3 bases and J 5 bases; bases outside gene matches: 4. The CDR3 sequence is CASSAQGVYGYTF. The CDR3 nucleotides read TGTGCCAGCAGCGCCCAGGGGGTGTATGGCTACACCTTC.